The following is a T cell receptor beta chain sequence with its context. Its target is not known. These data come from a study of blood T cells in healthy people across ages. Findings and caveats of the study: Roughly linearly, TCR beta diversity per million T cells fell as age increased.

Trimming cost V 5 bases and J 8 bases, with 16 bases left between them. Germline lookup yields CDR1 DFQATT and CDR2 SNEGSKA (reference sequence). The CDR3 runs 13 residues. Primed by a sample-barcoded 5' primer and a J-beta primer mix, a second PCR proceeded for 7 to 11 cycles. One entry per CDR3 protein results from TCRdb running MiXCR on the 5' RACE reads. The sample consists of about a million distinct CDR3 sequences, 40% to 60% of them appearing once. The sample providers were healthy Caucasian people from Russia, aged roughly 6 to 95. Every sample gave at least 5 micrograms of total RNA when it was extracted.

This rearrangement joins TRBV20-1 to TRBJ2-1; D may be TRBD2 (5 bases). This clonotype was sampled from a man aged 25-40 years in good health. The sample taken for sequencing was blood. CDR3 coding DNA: TGCAGTGCTGGACGGGGAGTGTCGGATGAGCAGTTCTTC. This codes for CSAGRGVSDEQFF.